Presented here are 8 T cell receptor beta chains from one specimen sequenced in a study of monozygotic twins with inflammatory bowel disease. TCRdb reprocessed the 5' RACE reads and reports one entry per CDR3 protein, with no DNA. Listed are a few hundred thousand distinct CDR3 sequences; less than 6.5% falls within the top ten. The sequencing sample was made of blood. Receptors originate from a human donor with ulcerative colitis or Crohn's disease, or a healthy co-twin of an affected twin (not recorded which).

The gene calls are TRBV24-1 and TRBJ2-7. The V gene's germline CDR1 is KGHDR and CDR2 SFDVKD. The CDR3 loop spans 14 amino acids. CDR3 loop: CATSDGSPWGEQYF.

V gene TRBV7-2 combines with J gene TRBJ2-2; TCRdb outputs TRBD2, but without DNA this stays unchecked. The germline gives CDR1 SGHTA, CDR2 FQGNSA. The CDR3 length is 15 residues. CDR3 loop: CASSVEGLVAGELFF.

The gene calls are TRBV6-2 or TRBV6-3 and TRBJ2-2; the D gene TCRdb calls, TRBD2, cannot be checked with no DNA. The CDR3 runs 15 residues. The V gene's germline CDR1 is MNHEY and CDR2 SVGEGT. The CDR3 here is CASRHTSGRTGELFF.

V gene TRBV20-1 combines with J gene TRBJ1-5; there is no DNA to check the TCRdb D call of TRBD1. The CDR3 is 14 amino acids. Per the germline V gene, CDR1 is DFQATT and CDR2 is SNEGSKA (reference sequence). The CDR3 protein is CSAGLGGSNQPQHF.

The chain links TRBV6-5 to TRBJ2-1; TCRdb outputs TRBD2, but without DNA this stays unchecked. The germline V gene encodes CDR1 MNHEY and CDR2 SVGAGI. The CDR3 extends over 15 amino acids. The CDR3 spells CASSYGLAGSREQFF.

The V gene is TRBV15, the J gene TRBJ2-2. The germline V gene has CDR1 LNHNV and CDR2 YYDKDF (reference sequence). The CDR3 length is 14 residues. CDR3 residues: CATSEASNTGELFF.

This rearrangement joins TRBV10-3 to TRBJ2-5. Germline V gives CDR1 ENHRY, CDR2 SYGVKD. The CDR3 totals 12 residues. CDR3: CAISDGVATQYF.

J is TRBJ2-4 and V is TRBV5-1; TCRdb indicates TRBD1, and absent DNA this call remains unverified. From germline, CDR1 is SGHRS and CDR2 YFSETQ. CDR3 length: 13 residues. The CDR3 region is CASSFGQGNIQYF.